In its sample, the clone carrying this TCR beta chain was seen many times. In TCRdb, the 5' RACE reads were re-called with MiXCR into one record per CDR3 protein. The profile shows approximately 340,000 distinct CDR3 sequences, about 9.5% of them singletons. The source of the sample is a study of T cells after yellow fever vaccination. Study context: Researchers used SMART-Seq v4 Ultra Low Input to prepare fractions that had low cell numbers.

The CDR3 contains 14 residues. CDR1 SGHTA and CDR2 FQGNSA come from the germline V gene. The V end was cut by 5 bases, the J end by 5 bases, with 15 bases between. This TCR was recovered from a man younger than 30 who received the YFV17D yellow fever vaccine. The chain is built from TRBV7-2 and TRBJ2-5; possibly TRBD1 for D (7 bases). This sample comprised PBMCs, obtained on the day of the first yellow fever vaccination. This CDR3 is CASSTQQGRETQYF. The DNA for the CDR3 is TGTGCCAGCAGCACACAACAGGGGAGGGAGACCCAGTACTTC.